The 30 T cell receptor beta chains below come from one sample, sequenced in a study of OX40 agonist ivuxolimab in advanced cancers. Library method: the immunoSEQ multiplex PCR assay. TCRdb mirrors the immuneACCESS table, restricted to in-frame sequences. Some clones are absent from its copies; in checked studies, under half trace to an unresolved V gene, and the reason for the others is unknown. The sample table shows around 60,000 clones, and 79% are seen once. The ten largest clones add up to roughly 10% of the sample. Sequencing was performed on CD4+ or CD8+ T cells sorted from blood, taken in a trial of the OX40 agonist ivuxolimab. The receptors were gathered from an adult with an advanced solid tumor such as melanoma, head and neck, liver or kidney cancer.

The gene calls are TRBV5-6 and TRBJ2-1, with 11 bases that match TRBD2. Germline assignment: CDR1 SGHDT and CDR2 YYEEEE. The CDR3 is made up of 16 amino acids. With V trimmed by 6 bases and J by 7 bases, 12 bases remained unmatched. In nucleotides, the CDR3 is TGTGCCAGCATCGATCCCCTAGCGGGGGGCACAAATGAGCAGTTCTTC. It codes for CASIDPLAGGTNEQFF.

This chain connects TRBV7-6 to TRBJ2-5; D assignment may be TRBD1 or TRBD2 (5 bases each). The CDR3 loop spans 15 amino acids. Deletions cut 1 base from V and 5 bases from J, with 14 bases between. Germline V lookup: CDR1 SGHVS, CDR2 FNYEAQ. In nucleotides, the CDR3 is TGTGCCAGCAGCTTAGGCCGAGGGGCTGGGGAGACCCAGTACTTC. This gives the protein CASSLGRGAGETQYF.

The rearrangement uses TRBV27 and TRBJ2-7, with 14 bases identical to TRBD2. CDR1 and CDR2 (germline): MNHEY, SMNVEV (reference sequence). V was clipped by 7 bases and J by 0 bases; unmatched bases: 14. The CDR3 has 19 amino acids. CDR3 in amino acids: CASTHLTGTSGSSSYEQYF. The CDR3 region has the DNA TGTGCCAGCACACACCTCACCGGGACTAGCGGGAGTAGCTCCTACGAGCAGTACTTC.

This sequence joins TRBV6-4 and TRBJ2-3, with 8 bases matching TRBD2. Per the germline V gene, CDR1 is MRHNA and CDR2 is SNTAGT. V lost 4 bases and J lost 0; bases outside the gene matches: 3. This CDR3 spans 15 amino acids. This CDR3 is CASSVERGSTDTQYF. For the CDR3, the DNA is TGTGCCAGCAGTGTGGAGCGGGGGAGCACAGATACGCAGTATTTT.

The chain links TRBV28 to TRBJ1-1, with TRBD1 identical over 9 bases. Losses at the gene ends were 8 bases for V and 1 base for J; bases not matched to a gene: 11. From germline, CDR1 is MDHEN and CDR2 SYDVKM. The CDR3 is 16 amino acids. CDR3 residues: CASGPSGTGQNTEAFF. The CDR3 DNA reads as TGTGCCAGCGGACCTTCCGGGACAGGGCAGAACACTGAAGCTTTCTTT.

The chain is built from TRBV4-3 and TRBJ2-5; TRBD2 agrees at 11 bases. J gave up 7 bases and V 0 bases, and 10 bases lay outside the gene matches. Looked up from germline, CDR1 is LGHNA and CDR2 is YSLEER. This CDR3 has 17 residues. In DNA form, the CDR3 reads TGCGCCAGCAGCCAAGATAGGATTAGCGGGGGGGGTCTGACCCAGTACTTC. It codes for CASSQDRISGGGLTQYF.

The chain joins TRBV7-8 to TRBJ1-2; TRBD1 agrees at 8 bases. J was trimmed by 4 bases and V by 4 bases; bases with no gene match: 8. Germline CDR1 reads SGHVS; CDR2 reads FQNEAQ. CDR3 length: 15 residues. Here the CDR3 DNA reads TGTGCCAGCAGCTCCCGGACAGGGCGCACCTATGGCTACACCTTC. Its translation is CASSSRTGRTYGYTF.

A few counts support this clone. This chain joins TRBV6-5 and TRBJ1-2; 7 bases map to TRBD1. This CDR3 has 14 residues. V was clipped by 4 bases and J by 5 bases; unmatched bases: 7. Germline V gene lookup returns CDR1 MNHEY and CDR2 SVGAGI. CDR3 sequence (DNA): TGTGCCAGCAGTTCCCAGGGGGGTGGTTATGGCTACACCTTC. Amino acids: CASSSQGGGYGYTF.

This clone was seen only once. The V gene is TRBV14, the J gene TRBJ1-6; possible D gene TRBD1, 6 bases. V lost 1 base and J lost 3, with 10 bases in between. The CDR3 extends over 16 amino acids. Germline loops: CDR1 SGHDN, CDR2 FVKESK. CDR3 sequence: CASSQGGRGYNSPLHF. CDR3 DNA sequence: TGTGCCAGCAGCCAAGGCGGCAGGGGCTATAATTCACCCCTCCACTTT.

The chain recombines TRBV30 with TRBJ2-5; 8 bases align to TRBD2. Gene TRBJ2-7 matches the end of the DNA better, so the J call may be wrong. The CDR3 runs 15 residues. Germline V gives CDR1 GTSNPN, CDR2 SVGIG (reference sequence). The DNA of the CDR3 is TGTGCCTGGAGGGGACCGGGGGGGACTGCCTACGAGCAGTACTTC. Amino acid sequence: CAWRGPGGTAYEQYF.

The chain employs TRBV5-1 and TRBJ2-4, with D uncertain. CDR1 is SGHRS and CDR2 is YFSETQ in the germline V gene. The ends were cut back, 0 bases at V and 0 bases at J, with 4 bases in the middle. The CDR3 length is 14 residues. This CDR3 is CASSLELAKNIQYF. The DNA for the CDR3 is TGCGCCAGCAGCTTGGAGCTAGCCAAAAACATTCAGTACTTC.

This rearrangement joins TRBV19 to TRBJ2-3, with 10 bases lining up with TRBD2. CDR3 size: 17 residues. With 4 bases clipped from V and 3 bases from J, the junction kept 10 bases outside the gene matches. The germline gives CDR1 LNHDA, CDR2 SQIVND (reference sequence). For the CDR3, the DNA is TGTGCCAGTAGTACAGATCTAGCGGGAGATCGGACAGATACGCAGTATTTT. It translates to CASSTDLAGDRTDTQYF.

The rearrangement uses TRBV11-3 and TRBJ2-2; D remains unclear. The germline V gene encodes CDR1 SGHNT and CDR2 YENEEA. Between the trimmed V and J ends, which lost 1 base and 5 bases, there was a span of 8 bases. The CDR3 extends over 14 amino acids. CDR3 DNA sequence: TGTGCCAGCAGCTTAGGTGATGGTACCGGGGAGCTGTTTTTT. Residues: CASSLGDGTGELFF.

CDR3 sequence: CASSLATGGAISGANVLTF. The CDR3 nucleotides are TGTGCCAGCTCACTAGCGACGGGAGGGGCTATCTCTGGGGCCAACGTCCTGACTTTC. The rearrangement uses TRBV18 and TRBJ2-6; 8 bases map to TRBD2. Germline lookup yields CDR1 KGHSH and CDR2 LQKENI. The CDR3 has 19 residues. Trimming removed 4 bases from V and 0 bases from J; junction bases left unmatched: 11.

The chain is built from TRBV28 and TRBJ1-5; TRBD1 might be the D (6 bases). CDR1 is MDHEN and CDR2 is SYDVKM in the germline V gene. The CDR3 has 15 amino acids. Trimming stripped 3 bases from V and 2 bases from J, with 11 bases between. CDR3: CASSFRGIRNQPQHF. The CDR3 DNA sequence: TGTGCCAGCAGTTTCAGGGGTATACGCAATCAGCCCCAGCATTTT. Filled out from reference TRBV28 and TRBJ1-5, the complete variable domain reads DVKVTQSSRYLVKRTGEKVFLECVQDMDHENMFWYRQDPGLGLRLIYFSYDVKMKEKGDIPEGYSVSREKKERFSLILESASTNQTSMYLCASSFRGIRNQPQHFGDGTRLSIL.

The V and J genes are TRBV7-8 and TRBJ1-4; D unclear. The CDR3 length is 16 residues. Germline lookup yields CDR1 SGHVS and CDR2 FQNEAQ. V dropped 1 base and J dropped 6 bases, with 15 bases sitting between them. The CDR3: CASSLDFFIVDEKLFF. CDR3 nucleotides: TGTGCCAGCAGCTTAGATTTCTTCATTGTGGATGAAAAACTGTTTTTT.

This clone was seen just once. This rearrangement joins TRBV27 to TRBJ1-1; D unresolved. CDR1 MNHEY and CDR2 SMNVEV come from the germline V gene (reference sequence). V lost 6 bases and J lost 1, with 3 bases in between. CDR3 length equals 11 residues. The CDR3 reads CASRGNTEAFF. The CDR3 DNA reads TGTGCCAGCAGGGGGAACACTGAAGCTTTCTTT.

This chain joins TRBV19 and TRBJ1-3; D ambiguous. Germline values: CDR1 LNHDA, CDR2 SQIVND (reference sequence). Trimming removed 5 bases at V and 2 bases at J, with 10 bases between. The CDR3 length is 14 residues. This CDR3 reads CASSRTAAGNTIYF. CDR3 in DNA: TGTGCCAGTAGTCGAACAGCAGCTGGAAACACCATATATTTT.

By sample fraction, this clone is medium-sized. In nucleotides, the CDR3 is TGTGCCAGCAGTTCAAGGACTAGCCGACGTGAGCAGTTCTTC. Translation: CASSSRTSRREQFF. V is TRBV27 and J is TRBJ2-1; 8 nucleotides match TRBD2. This CDR3 is built from 14 residues. Germline values: CDR1 MNHEY, CDR2 SMNVEV (reference sequence). J gave up 9 bases and V 4 bases, and 8 bases lay outside the gene matches.

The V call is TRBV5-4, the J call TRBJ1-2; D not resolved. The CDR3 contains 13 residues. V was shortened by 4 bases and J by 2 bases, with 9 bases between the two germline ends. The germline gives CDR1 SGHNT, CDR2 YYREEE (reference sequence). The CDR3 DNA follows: TGTGCCAGCAGCCTCGGCAACAACTATGGCTACACCTTC. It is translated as CASSLGNNYGYTF.

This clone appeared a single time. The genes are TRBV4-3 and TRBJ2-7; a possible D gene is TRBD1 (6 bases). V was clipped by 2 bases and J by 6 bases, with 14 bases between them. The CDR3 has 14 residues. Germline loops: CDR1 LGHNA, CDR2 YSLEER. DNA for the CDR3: TGCGCCAGCAGCCAATCCGGGACACATGGCGAGCAGTACTTC. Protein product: CASSQSGTHGEQYF.

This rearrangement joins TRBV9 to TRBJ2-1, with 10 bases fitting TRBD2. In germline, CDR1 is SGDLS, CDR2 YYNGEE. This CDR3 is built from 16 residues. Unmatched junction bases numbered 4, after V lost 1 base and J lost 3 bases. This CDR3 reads CASSVTRLAGYNEQFF. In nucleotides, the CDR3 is TGTGCCAGCAGCGTAACCAGACTAGCGGGCTACAATGAGCAGTTCTTC.

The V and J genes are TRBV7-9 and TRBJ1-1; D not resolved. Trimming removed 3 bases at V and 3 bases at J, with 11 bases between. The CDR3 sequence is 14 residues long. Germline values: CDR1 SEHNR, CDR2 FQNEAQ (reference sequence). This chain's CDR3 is CASSLPPGHTEAFF. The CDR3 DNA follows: TGTGCCAGCAGCTTGCCCCCAGGACACACTGAAGCTTTCTTT.

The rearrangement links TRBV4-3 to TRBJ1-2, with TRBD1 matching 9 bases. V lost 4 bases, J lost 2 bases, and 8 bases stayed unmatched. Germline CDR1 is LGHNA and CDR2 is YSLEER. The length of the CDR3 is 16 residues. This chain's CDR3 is CASSPTPGQGNYGYTF. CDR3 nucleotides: TGCGCCAGCAGCCCGACCCCGGGACAGGGAAACTATGGCTACACCTTC.

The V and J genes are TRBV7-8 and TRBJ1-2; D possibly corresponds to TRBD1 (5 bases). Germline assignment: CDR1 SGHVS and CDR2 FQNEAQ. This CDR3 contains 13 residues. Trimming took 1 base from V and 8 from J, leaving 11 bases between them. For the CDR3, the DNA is TGTGCCAGCAGCTTAGTAACGGGGGGGGGCTACACCTTC. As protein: CASSLVTGGGYTF.

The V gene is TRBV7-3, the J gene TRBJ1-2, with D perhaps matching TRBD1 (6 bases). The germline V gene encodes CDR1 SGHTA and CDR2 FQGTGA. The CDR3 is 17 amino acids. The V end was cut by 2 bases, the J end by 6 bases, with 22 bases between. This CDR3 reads CASSLDGKGGPGHGYTF. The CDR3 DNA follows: TGTGCCAGCAGCTTAGATGGCAAGGGGGGCCCGGGCCATGGCTACACCTTC. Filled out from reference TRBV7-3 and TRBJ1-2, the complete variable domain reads GAGVSQTPSNKVTEKGKYVELRCDPISGHTALYWYRQSLGQGPEFLIYFQGTGAADDSGLPNDRFFAVRPEGSVSTLKIQRTERGDSAVYLCASSLDGKGGPGHGYTFGSGTRLTVV.

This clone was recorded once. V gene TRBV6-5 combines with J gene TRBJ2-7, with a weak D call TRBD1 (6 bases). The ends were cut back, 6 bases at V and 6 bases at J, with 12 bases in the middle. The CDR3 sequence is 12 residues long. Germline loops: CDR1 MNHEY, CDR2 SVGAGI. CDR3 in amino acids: CASRTGIGEQYF. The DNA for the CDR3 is TGTGCCAGCAGGACAGGAATAGGCGAGCAGTACTTC.

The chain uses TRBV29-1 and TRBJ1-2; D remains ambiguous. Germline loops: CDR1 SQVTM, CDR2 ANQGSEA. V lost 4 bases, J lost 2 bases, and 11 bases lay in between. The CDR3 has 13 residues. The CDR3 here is CSVGGGGNYGYTF. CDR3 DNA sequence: TGCAGCGTTGGCGGTGGAGGCAACTATGGCTACACCTTC.

CDR3 DNA sequence: TGCAGCGTGAGGAGCAGCAACTCTGGAAACACCATATATTTT. The encoded protein is CSVRSSNSGNTIYF. The chain couples TRBV29-1 to TRBJ1-3; D ambiguous. The length of the CDR3 is 14 residues. The V gene lost 6 bases and the J gene lost 0 bases, with 12 bases spanning the gap. The germline V gene encodes CDR1 SQVTM and CDR2 ANQGSEA.

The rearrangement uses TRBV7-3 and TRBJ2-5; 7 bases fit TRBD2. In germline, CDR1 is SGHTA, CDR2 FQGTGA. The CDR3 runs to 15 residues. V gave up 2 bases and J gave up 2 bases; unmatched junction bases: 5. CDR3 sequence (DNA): TGTGCCAGCAGCTTAGGGCCAGCGGGGCAAGAGACCCAGTACTTC. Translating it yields CASSLGPAGQETQYF.